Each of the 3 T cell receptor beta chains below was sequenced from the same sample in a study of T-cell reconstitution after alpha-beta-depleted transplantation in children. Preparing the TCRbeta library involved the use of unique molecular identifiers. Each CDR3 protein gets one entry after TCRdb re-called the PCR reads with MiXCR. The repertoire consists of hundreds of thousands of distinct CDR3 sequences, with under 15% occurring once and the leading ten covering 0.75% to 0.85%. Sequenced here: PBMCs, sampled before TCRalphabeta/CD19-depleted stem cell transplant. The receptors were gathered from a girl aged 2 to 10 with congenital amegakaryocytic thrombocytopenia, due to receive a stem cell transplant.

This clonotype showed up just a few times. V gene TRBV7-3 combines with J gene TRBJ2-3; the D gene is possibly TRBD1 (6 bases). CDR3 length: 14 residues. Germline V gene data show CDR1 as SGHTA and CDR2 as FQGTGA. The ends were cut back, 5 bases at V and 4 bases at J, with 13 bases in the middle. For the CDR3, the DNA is TGTGCCAGCAGCCTTCACAGGGACGCAGATACGCAGTATTTT. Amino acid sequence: CASSLHRDADTQYF.

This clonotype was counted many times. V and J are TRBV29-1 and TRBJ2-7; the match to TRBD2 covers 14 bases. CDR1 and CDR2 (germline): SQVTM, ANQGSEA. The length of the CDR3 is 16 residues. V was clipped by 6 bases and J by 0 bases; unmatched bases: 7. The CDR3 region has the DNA TGCAGCGTATCCGGGACTAGCGGGAGCCTCTCCTACGAGCAGTACTTC. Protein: CSVSGTSGSLSYEQYF.

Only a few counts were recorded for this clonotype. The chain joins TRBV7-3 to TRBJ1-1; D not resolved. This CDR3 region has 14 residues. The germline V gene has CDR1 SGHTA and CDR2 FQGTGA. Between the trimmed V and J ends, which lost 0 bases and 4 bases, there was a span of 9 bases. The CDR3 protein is CASSLTSESTEAFF. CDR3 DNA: TGTGCCAGCAGCTTAACAAGCGAGAGCACTGAAGCTTTCTTT.